This T cell receptor (beta chain) appears in the sequencing data of a study of response to subunit inactivated influenza vaccine. CDR3 length: 14 residues. Germline CDR1 is KGHSH and CDR2 is LQKENI. The germline V and J ends were trimmed by 3 bases and 5 bases, with 13 bases remaining between them. Findings and caveats of the study: The study's authors posited that every seasonal influenza vaccination enlists few new T cells.

TCRdb re-derived calls from the RT-PCR reads in MiXCR, one entry per CDR3 protein. The data contain 400,000 to 650,000 distinct CDR3 sequences, less than 7.5% of them singletons. This clonotype was seen ten or more times. Its specificity is unknown. The sequence was obtained from a man aged 50 to 69 who received an inactivated influenza vaccine. The V call is TRBV18, the J call TRBJ2-5, with D possibly being TRBD1 (5 bases). The sequencing here drew on PBMCs from blood, taken roughly 24 months after vaccination. The CDR3 region has the DNA TGTGCCAGCTCACCGGTCAGGGCTGTTGAGACCCAGTACTTC. Protein product: CASSPVRAVETQYF.